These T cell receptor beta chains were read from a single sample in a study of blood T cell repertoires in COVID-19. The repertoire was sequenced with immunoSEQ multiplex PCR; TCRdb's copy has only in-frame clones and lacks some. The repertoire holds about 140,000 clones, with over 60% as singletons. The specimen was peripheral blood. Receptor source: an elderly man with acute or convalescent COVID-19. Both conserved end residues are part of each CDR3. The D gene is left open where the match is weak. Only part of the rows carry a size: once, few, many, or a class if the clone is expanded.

DNA: TGTGCCAGCAGAACCCCGGGACAGTATAGCAATCAGCCCCAGCATTTT
CDR3: CASRTPGQYSNQPQHF
V: TRBV28
J: TRBJ1-5
size: .
D: TRBD1

DNA: TGCGCCAGCAGCCAAGCGAGGGGAGGCGAGCAGTACTTC
CDR3: CASSQARGGEQYF
V: TRBV4-1
J: TRBJ2-7
size: .
D: .

DNA: TGTGCCAGCGGGACAGCCTACAATGAGCAGTTCTTC
CDR3: CASGTAYNEQFF
V: TRBV7-8
J: TRBJ2-1
size: .
D: TRBD1

DNA: TGTGCCAGCAGCGTCACCGGGACAGACACTGAAGCTTTCTTT
CDR3: CASSVTGTDTEAFF
V: TRBV6-4
J: TRBJ1-1
size: .
D: TRBD1

DNA: TGTGCCAGTAGGACAGGAGACAGCTCTGGAAACACCATATATTTT
CDR3: CASRTGDSSGNTIYF
V: TRBV19
J: TRBJ1-3
size: .
D: .

DNA: TGTGCCAGCAGTTATGGGACAGGGCGTCTAGACTATGGCTACACCTTC
CDR3: CASSYGTGRLDYGYTF
V: TRBV6-6
J: TRBJ1-2
size: .
D: TRBD1

DNA: TGTGCCAGCAGTGCCACAGGGAACTATGGCTACACCTTC
CDR3: CASSATGNYGYTF
V: TRBV25-1
J: TRBJ1-2
size: few
D: .

DNA: TGTGCCAGCAGCCAGGGGGGTTATAATTCACCCCTCCACTTT
CDR3: CASSQGGYNSPLHF
V: TRBV9
J: TRBJ1-6
size: .
D: TRBD1

DNA: TGTGCCAGCAGTTACGACAGTAGCACCGGGGAGCTGTTTTTT
CDR3: CASSYDSSTGELFF
V: TRBV6-5
J: TRBJ2-2
size: many
D: .

DNA: TGTGCCAGCAGCTTAGATATTAGTAGGACCCAGTACTTC
CDR3: CASSLDISRTQYF
V: TRBV11-2
J: TRBJ2-5
size: .
D: .

DNA: TGTGCCAGCAGCGTAGGTTGGGGGGGCGTCAATGAGCAGTTCTTC
CDR3: CASSVGWGGVNEQFF
V: TRBV9
J: TRBJ2-1
size: .
D: .

DNA: TGTGCCAGTGTTAGCGGGGGAGCCTACAATGAGCAGTTCTTC
CDR3: CASVSGGAYNEQFF
V: TRBV7-2
J: TRBJ2-1
size: .
D: TRBD2

DNA: TGTGCCAGCACCTCCGGGGGGTCAAACACTGAAGCTTTCTTT
CDR3: CASTSGGSNTEAFF
V: TRBV28
J: TRBJ1-1
size: .
D: .

DNA: TGTGCCAGCAGCCCCCCCGGGACAGGCCCAGGTTTTTTC
CDR3: CASSPPGTGPGFF
V: TRBV9
J: TRBJ1-2
size: .
D: TRBD1

DNA: TGTGCCAGTAGCAGGGGACAGAACACTGAAGCTTTCTTT
CDR3: CASSRGQNTEAFF
V: TRBV19
J: TRBJ1-1
size: .
D: .

DNA: TGTGCCAGCAGGCCCCAAGCGACTTATAATTCACCCCTCCACTTT
CDR3: CASRPQATYNSPLHF
V: TRBV28
J: TRBJ1-6
size: .
D: .

DNA: TGTGCCACCTCATATCCCCGCGGTGACAGGAATGAGCAGTTCTTC
CDR3: CATSYPRGDRNEQFF
V: TRBV24-1
J: TRBJ2-1
size: .
D: .

DNA: TGTGCCAGCAGTTCAGAGACAGACAATCAGCCCCAGCATTTT
CDR3: CASSSETDNQPQHF
V: TRBV28
J: TRBJ1-5
size: .
D: .

DNA: TGTGCCAGTAATGGCATACCCACCGGGGAGCTGTTTTTT
CDR3: CASNGIPTGELFF
V: TRBV19
J: TRBJ2-2
size: .
D: .

DNA: TGTGCCAGTAGTCCTGCGGAGGGCATCGCCCTTAACTATGGCTACACCTTC
CDR3: CASSPAEGIALNYGYTF
V: TRBV19
J: TRBJ1-2
size: .
D: .

DNA: TGTGCCAGCAGAAGGACAGGGGCTGGCAATCAGCCCCAGCATTTT
CDR3: CASRRTGAGNQPQHF
V: TRBV28
J: TRBJ1-5
size: .
D: TRBD1

DNA: TGCGCCAGCAGCTTGATGTCCAGGGGGACTGGAAACACCATATATTTT
CDR3: CASSLMSRGTGNTIYF
V: TRBV5-1
J: TRBJ1-3
size: .
D: TRBD1

DNA: TGTGCCAGCAGCCAAGTGAGAACCGGGAACACTGAAGCTTTCTTT
CDR3: CASSQVRTGNTEAFF
V: TRBV4-2
J: TRBJ1-1
size: .
D: .

DNA: TGTGCCAGCAGTGAAGCTCAGACAGGCTCCTACGAGCAGTACTTC
CDR3: CASSEAQTGSYEQYF
V: TRBV6-1
J: TRBJ2-7
size: once
D: .

DNA: TGTGCCAGCAGTGTGGATAGCGGGGGTTATATAGAGACCCAGTACTTC
CDR3: CASSVDSGGYIETQYF
V: TRBV2
J: TRBJ2-5
size: once
D: TRBD2

DNA: TGTGCCATTCAACAGGGGGCAGATTCACCCCTCCACTTT
CDR3: CAIQQGADSPLHF
V: TRBV10-3
J: TRBJ1-6
size: .
D: TRBD1

DNA: TGTGCCAGCTCACCGGCAGTGAACACTGAAGCTTTCTTT
CDR3: CASSPAVNTEAFF
V: TRBV18
J: TRBJ1-1
size: .
D: .

DNA: TGTGCCAGCAGCCAAGACGGAGGATCCGTGAGCTACACCTTC
CDR3: CASSQDGGSVSYTF
V: TRBV4-2
J: TRBJ1-2
size: once
D: .

DNA: TGTGCCAGCGCCCGCCAGGGGGCAACCAATGAAAAACTGTTTTTT
CDR3: CASARQGATNEKLFF
V: TRBV9
J: TRBJ1-4
size: .
D: TRBD1

DNA: TGTGCCAGCAGCTGGGACAGGGATCAGCCCCAGCATTTT
CDR3: CASSWDRDQPQHF
V: TRBV12-3/TRBV12-4
J: TRBJ1-5
size: few
D: TRBD1

DNA: TGTGCCAGCAGCTTTAGTCAAGCCAAAAACATTCAGTACTTC
CDR3: CASSFSQAKNIQYF
V: TRBV7-9
J: TRBJ2-4
size: .
D: .

DNA: TGTGCCAGCAGTAAGATGACAGGGGATTGTATCTTC
CDR3: CASSKMTGDCIF
V: TRBV6-2/TRBV6-3
J: TRBJ2-7
size: .
D: TRBD1

DNA: TGTGCCAGCAGGCGCGCTGGGACTAGCGGGGGGGCCTACAATGAGCAGTTCTTC
CDR3: CASRRAGTSGGAYNEQFF
V: TRBV4-2
J: TRBJ2-1
size: once
D: TRBD2

DNA: TGTGCCAGCTCCAACCCCGGGCAGGGTCCGTCCGAGCAGTACTTC
CDR3: CASSNPGQGPSEQYF
V: TRBV19
J: TRBJ2-7
size: .
D: .

DNA: TGTGCCAGCGCTGCCCGCGGTGTCTCCTACAATGAGCAGTTCTTC
CDR3: CASAARGVSYNEQFF
V: TRBV5-4
J: TRBJ2-1
size: .
D: .

DNA: TGTGCCAGCACCCAAAGGAGCTCCTACAATGAGCAGTTCTTC
CDR3: CASTQRSSYNEQFF
V: TRBV3-1/TRBV3-2
J: TRBJ2-1
size: .
D: .

DNA: TGTGCCAGCAGCCCACGGGGGGGGTCTGGGGCCAACGTCCTGACTTTC
CDR3: CASSPRGGSGANVLTF
V: TRBV13
J: TRBJ2-6
size: once
D: TRBD2

DNA: TGTGCCAGCAGCTCCAGAGGAGGGGCAGAGGAAAAACTGTTTTTT
CDR3: CASSSRGGAEEKLFF
V: TRBV9
J: TRBJ1-4
size: .
D: .

DNA: TGTGCCAGTAGTTTGGGACAGGGGCGGAATGGCTACACCTTC
CDR3: CASSLGQGRNGYTF
V: TRBV19
J: TRBJ1-2
size: .
D: TRBD1

DNA: TGTGCCAGCTCCCTAATGGGGGCGGCGTACTACAATGAGCAGTTCTTC
CDR3: CASSLMGAAYYNEQFF
V: TRBV7-2
J: TRBJ2-1
size: .
D: .

DNA: TGTGCCAGTGCTCCGCCCGGGACAGGGGCTTACGAGCAGTACTTC
CDR3: CASAPPGTGAYEQYF
V: TRBV19
J: TRBJ2-7
size: .
D: TRBD1

DNA: TGCGCCAGCAGCTTGGTTGGGCCGAACACCGGGGAGCTGTTTTTT
CDR3: CASSLVGPNTGELFF
V: TRBV5-1
J: TRBJ2-2
size: .
D: .

DNA: TGTGCCAGCAGCTTTCAAAGACAGGGTAGTGAAAAACTGTTTTTT
CDR3: CASSFQRQGSEKLFF
V: TRBV5-5
J: TRBJ1-4
size: .
D: TRBD1

DNA: TGTGCCAGCAGTGGCGGACGGGCAGGGGGCTACACCTTC
CDR3: CASSGGRAGGYTF
V: TRBV12-3/TRBV12-4
J: TRBJ1-2
size: .
D: .

DNA: TGCGCCAGCAGCCAAGACCTCGCCGGGGGGCAATATTATGAGCAGTTCTTC
CDR3: CASSQDLAGGQYYEQFF
V: TRBV4-3
J: TRBJ2-1
size: .
D: .

DNA: TGTGCCAGCACACCGTGGCCGGGGACCCAGTACTTC
CDR3: CASTPWPGTQYF
V: TRBV6-6
J: TRBJ2-5
size: .
D: .

DNA: TGTGCCAGCAGCTTAGTAGTATTTGTGGGACAGGAGTACAATGAGCAGTTCTTC
CDR3: CASSLVVFVGQEYNEQFF
V: TRBV11-2
J: TRBJ2-1
size: .
D: TRBD1

DNA: TGTGCCAGCAGGGAGACAGGGGCATTGGACGAGCAGTACTTC
CDR3: CASRETGALDEQYF
V: TRBV5-6
J: TRBJ2-7
size: .
D: TRBD1